This note documents a single T cell receptor beta chain sequence. The antigen is undetermined. After removal of 7 bases from V and 6 bases from J, the junction contained 4 bases not matched to a gene. The CDR3 runs 12 residues. CDR1 MDHEN and CDR2 SYDVKM come from the germline V gene. The sample originates from a study of T cell responses to AZD1222 COVID-19 vaccine. Study as a whole: Both about-4-week and about-12-week second-dose recipients were combined. Study-level results: Clonal diversity was possibly underestimated, and white British individuals and females predominated among donors.

Assay: immunoSEQ multiplex PCR; the TCRdb copy retains only in-frame clones and omits some. The sample holds roughly 120,000 clones, roughly nine tenths seen once. The clonotype comes from an adult in good health. This chain links TRBV28 with TRBJ1-2; 8 nucleotides line up with TRBD1. Sample: peripheral blood, taken on day 0 of AZD1222 vaccination. CDR3 loop: CASMTGVDGYTF. The CDR3 DNA follows: TGTGCCAGCATGACAGGGGTGGATGGCTACACCTTC.